One and the same sample provided the 3 T cell receptor beta chains below, sequenced in a study of cytomegalovirus exposure and HLA in healthy donors. In the PCR, 60 Vbeta and 13 Jbeta primers were used. Clones were sequenced by immunoSEQ multiplex PCR, and TCRdb holds only the in-frame ones, with some missing. The data show some 100,000 clones, approximately 76% seen once. Sequencing was done on a sample of PBMCs. These receptors were obtained from a woman between 45 and 65 years old in good health and CMV-seropositive.

The chain is built from TRBV5-1 and TRBJ2-5, with 13 bases fitting TRBD2. Germline CDR1 reads SGHRS; CDR2 reads YFSETQ. The CDR3 loop spans 17 amino acids. After removal of 5 bases from V and 2 bases from J, the junction contained 9 bases not matched to a gene. In nucleotides, the CDR3 is TGCGCCAGCAGGCGGACAGTACTAGCGGGGGGGCAAGAGACCCAGTACTTC. Translation gives CASRRTVLAGGQETQYF.

V gene TRBV7-2 combines with J gene TRBJ2-7; possible D gene TRBD2, 5 bases. The CDR3 spans 14 residues. V shed 5 bases and J shed 3 bases, with 14 bases lying between them. The V gene's germline CDR1 is SGHTA and CDR2 FQGNSA. CDR3 in DNA: TGTGCCAGCAGCCCCGGGGTAGTCGTCTACGAGCAGTACTTC. This sequence encodes CASSPGVVVYEQYF.

This sequence joins TRBV5-4 and TRBJ2-2; 13 bases agree with TRBD2. V lost 2 bases and J lost 4; bases outside the gene matches: 5. The CDR3 is made up of 17 amino acids. Germline V lookup: CDR1 SGHNT, CDR2 YYREEE (reference sequence). The CDR3 reads CASSFPGLAGSTGELFF. DNA of the CDR3: TGTGCCAGCAGCTTTCCGGGACTAGCGGGGAGCACCGGGGAGCTGTTTTTT. Filled out from reference TRBV5-4 and TRBJ2-2, the complete variable domain reads ETGVTQSPTHLIKTRGQQVTLRCSSQSGHNTVSWYQQALGQGPQFIFQYYREEENGRGNFPPRFSGLQFPNYSSELNVNALELDDSALYLCASSFPGLAGSTGELFFGEGSRLTVL.